These 2 T cell receptor beta chains came from one sample sequenced in a study of graft-versus-host responses after intestinal transplantation. Assay used: immunoSEQ multiplex PCR; TCRdb lists only in-frame clones, some missing. The data show tens of thousands of clones, 94% seen once. The antigens of these receptors remain unknown. The sequencing used unstimulated CD4+ T cells sorted from spleen or lymph node cells, collected before transplant. These TCRs come from a human donor who was the organ donor for an intestinal transplant.

This clone was counted a single time. This sequence joins TRBV9 and TRBJ1-1; maybe TRBD1 (6 bases). Germline V gene lookup returns CDR1 SGDLS and CDR2 YYNGEE. The V end lost 0 bases, the J end lost 4 bases, and 16 bases lay between the germline ends. This CDR3 is 16 amino acids long. The CDR3 DNA sequence: TGTGCCAGCAGCGTAGGTACAGGGAGTTATGGCACTGAAGCTTTCTTT. It translates to CASSVGTGSYGTEAFF. The whole variable domain, remainder taken from reference TRBV9 and TRBJ1-1, is DSGVTQTPKHLITATGQRVTLRCSPRSGDLSVYWYQQSLDQGLQFLIQYYNGEERAKGNILERFSAQQFPDLHSELNLSSLELGDSALYFCASSVGTGSYGTEAFFGQGTRLTVV.

This chain links TRBV7-6 with TRBJ1-1, with D unclear. CDR3 length: 13 amino acids. Germline CDR1 is SGHVS and CDR2 is FNYEAQ. V lost 1 base and J 2 bases, leaving 5 bases between the germline ends. CDR3 sequence (DNA): TGTGCCAGCAGCTTAGAGTTAAACACTGAAGCTTTCTTT. This translates into CASSLELNTEAFF.